Listed below are T cell receptor beta chains from one sample, sequenced in a study of T cell responses to AZD1222 COVID-19 vaccine. Clones were read by immunoSEQ multiplex PCR, and TCRdb kept only the in-frame ones, dropping some. There are roughly 150,000 clones in the sample; around 92% occur only once, and more than 1.1% lies in the top ten. This material consisted of peripheral blood, taken on day 0 of AZD1222 vaccination. Every receptor here comes from an adult in good health. The CDR3 runs from the conserved cysteine through the conserved F or W. The order of the fields is CDR3 protein, CDR3 DNA, J gene, clone size, V gene, D gene. D genes are given only for firm matches. Clone size is not always given. Where it is, it says once, few, many or a class for expanded clones.

CASSQPGLAGAPSRTDTQYF TGCGCCAGCAGCCAGCCGGGACTAGCGGGGGCCCCTTCCCGCACAGATACGCAGTATTTT TRBJ2-3 . TRBV4-1 TRBD2
CASSLDRGETEAFF TGTGCCAGCAGCCTCGACAGGGGAGAAACTGAAGCTTTCTTT TRBJ1-1 . TRBV11-3 TRBD1
CASSQERVYSGNTIYF TGTGCCAGCAGCCAAGAAAGGGTCTACTCTGGAAACACCATATATTTT TRBJ1-3 . TRBV4-2 .
CASSPTSGGTEYEQYF TGCGCCAGCAGTCCCACTAGCGGGGGGACGGAGTACGAGCAGTACTTC TRBJ2-7 . TRBV5-1 TRBD2
CASSRLDRGILNYGYTF TGTGCCAGCAGCCGCCTCGACAGGGGTATATTGAACTATGGCTACACCTTC TRBJ1-2 . TRBV7-9 TRBD1
CASSLSPLGQGRQYF TGTGCCAGCAGTTTATCGCCTTTGGGACAGGGGAGGCAGTACTTC TRBJ2-7 . TRBV27 TRBD1
CASSLGRGNSMSGYTF TGTGCCAGTAGTTTGGGACGGGGAAACTCTATGAGCGGCTACACCTTC TRBJ1-2 . TRBV19 .
CAWGGSYTEAFF TGTGCCTGGGGGGGGTCCTACACTGAAGCTTTCTTT TRBJ1-1 . TRBV30 .
CASRQLNTEAFF TGTGCCAGTAGACAGCTGAACACTGAAGCTTTCTTT TRBJ1-1 once TRBV6-5 .
CATSRGGITGANVLTF TGTGCCACCAGCAGGGGGGGAATTACTGGGGCCAACGTCCTGACTTTC TRBJ2-6 . TRBV15 .
CASTPLGGEARTDTQYF TGTGCCAGCACCCCCTTAGGAGGGGAGGCCCGCACAGATACGCAGTATTTT TRBJ2-3 . TRBV7-2 .
CASSRSTGGFNEQFF TGTGCCAGCAGCCGATCGACAGGGGGCTTCAATGAGCAGTTCTTC TRBJ2-1 once TRBV6-5 TRBD1
CAWSKQGYEQYF TGTGCCTGGAGCAAACAGGGCTACGAGCAGTACTTC TRBJ2-7 once TRBV30 .
CASSFSWPESYGYTF TGTGCCAGCAGTTTCTCTTGGCCCGAATCCTATGGCTACACCTTC TRBJ1-2 . TRBV6-5 .
CASSPGGRSGTEAFF TGTGCCAGCTCACCCGGGGGCAGGAGTGGCACTGAAGCTTTCTTT TRBJ1-1 . TRBV18 .
CASSLARGGTQYF TGTGCCAGCAGCTTAGCCCGAGGGGGTACGCAGTATTTT TRBJ2-3 . TRBV7-2 .
CTSSQGQGVDF TGCACCAGCAGCCAAGGACAGGGTGTCGACTTC TRBJ2-7 once TRBV1 .
CASSSRTGALDTQYF TGTGCCAGCAGCTCTCGGACAGGGGCCCTCGATACGCAGTATTTT TRBJ2-3 . TRBV5-4 TRBD1
CAWSVLGAQAAGYTF TGTGCCTGGAGTGTACTAGGGGCCCAGGCGGCTGGCTACACCTTC TRBJ1-2 . TRBV30 .
CASSLYRGNTEAFF TGTGCCAGCAGCTTGTACAGGGGGAACACTGAAGCTTTCTTT TRBJ1-1 . TRBV5-6 TRBD1
CASSEASLGYGYTF TGTGCCAGCAGTGAAGCCTCGTTGGGATATGGCTACACCTTC TRBJ1-2 once TRBV27 .
CASSPGRSGVGYTF TGTGCCAGCTCACCCGGCCGCTCAGGGGTAGGCTACACCTTC TRBJ1-2 . TRBV6-4 .
CASSLTPNRGGYGYTF TGTGCCAGCAGCTTAACCCCAAACAGGGGAGGCTATGGCTACACCTTC TRBJ1-2 . TRBV11-2 TRBD1
CASTETGNTEAFF TGTGCCAGCACCGAAACAGGGAACACTGAAGCTTTCTTT TRBJ1-1 . TRBV12-3/TRBV12-4 .
CASSLLQGPMNTEAFF TGTGCCAGCAGCTTATTGCAGGGACCAATGAACACTGAAGCTTTCTTT TRBJ1-1 . TRBV7-8 .
CASSQPEGAPTEAFF TGTGCCAGCTCACAACCTGAGGGGGCGCCCACTGAAGCTTTCTTT TRBJ1-1 . TRBV18 TRBD1
CASSYMAGGTYEQYF TGTGCCAGCAGTTACATGGCGGGAGGAACCTACGAGCAGTACTTC TRBJ2-7 once TRBV6-2/TRBV6-3 TRBD2
CASSPDIAGEAFF TGTGCCAGCTCACCCGACATCGCTGGTGAAGCTTTCTTT TRBJ1-1 . TRBV18 .
CASSNRVAGAGVEQFF TGCGCCAGCAGCAACAGGGTGGCGGGAGCTGGAGTTGAGCAGTTCTTC TRBJ2-1 . TRBV5-1 .
CASSLAGAGPYEQYF TGTGCCAGCAGCTTGGCTGGGGCAGGTCCCTACGAGCAGTACTTC TRBJ2-7 . TRBV5-6 .
CASTRLGQGEEKLFF TGTGCCAGCACTCGACTGGGGCAGGGAGAGGAAAAACTGTTTTTT TRBJ1-4 . TRBV28 .
CASSPRAGETQYF TGTGCCAGCAGCCCCAGGGCTGGAGAGACCCAGTACTTC TRBJ2-5 once TRBV7-9 .
CASSQDGTKDTQYF TGCGCCAGCAGCCAAGATGGGACGAAGGATACGCAGTATTTT TRBJ2-3 . TRBV4-1 .
CASSPGGIYGYTF TGTGCCAGCTCACCAGGAGGTATCTATGGCTACACCTTC TRBJ1-2 . TRBV18 .
CASSTHLPPTEAFF TGTGCCAGCAGTACGCATCTTCCCCCCACTGAAGCTTTCTTT TRBJ1-1 . TRBV6-5 .
CSASKDGRPLGGYTF TGCAGTGCTAGTAAGGACGGCAGACCTCTGGGTGGCTACACCTTC TRBJ1-2 . TRBV20-1 .
CASSRGTGPNYGYTF TGTGCCAGCAGCCGAGGGACAGGCCCTAACTATGGCTACACCTTC TRBJ1-2 . TRBV5-5 TRBD1
CASSSQTQNTEAFF TGTGCCAGCAGTTCCCAAACACAGAACACTGAAGCTTTCTTT TRBJ1-1 . TRBV6-5 .
CASSQDRLSNQPQHF TGTGCCAGCAGCCAAGACAGGCTTAGCAATCAGCCCCAGCATTTT TRBJ1-5 . TRBV7-2 .
CAINRATYGYTF TGTGCCATCAACAGGGCTACATATGGCTACACCTTC TRBJ1-2 many TRBV28 .
CASSRDRGFSYEQYF TGTGCCAGCAGCCGGGACAGGGGTTTTTCCTACGAGCAGTACTTC TRBJ2-7 once TRBV11-2 TRBD1
CASSTHSGAGETQYF TGTGCCAGTAGTACCCATAGCGGGGCGGGAGAGACCCAGTACTTC TRBJ2-5 . TRBV19 TRBD2
CASSSGGSGTGELFF TGTGCCAGCAGTTCCGGGGGGTCGGGGACCGGGGAGCTGTTTTTT TRBJ2-2 . TRBV6-1 TRBD2
CASSSLGGTAREQYF TGTGCCAGCAGCTCACTCGGTGGGACAGCGAGAGAGCAGTACTTC TRBJ2-7 . TRBV27 TRBD1
CSVGGVTGGTEAFF TGCAGCGTTGGCGGGGTTACAGGGGGCACTGAAGCTTTCTTT TRBJ1-1 . TRBV29-1 TRBD1
CAWSGLTNRENNSPLHF TGTGCCTGGAGTGGCCTTACAAACAGGGAGAATAATTCACCCCTCCACTTT TRBJ1-6 . TRBV30 .